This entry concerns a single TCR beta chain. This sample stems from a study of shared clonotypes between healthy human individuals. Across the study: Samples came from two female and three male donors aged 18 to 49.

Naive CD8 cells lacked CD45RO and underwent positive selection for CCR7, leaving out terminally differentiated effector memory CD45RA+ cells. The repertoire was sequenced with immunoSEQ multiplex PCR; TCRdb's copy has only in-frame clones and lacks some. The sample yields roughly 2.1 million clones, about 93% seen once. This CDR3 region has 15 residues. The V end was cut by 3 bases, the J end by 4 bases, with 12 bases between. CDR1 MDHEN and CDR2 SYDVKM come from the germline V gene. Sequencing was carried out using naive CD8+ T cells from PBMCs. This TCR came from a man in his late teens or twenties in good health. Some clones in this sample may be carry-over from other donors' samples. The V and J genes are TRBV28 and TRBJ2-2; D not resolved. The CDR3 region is CASSFASEGTGELFF. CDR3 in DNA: TGTGCCAGCAGTTTCGCGTCCGAAGGCACCGGGGAGCTGTTTTTT.